This T cell receptor (beta chain) was identified in a study of shared clonotypes between healthy human individuals. Study overall: CD4 naive and memory got three plates each, CD8 naive two, CD8 memory one. Broader study findings: Depth of sequencing was expected to influence donor clonotype sharing. Only blood underwent sampling, and tissue repertoires likely differ.

CD45RO-negative, CCR7-selected cells formed the naive CD8 fraction, which excluded terminally differentiated effector memory CD45RA+ cells. The protocol was immunoSEQ multiplex PCR, while the TCRdb copy is restricted to in-frame clones and leaves out a portion. The table lists more than 2 million clones, about 95% of them singletons, with about 1.1% in the top ten. Trimming took off 1 base at V and 6 bases at J, with 13 bases between the two ends. Germline CDR1 is MGHRA and CDR2 is YSYEKL. This CDR3 has 14 amino acids. In regard to this clone: Its cognate antigen is unknown. Other DNA variants within this sample encode the same CDR3.

The V and J genes are TRBV4-1 and TRBJ2-7, with D possibly matching TRBD1 (6 bases). Sequencing input: naive CD8+ T cells sorted from blood. The TCR sequence derives from a man aged 18 to 29 in good health. In DNA, the CDR3 is TGCGCCAGCAGCCAAGGTCTGGGGGCGGGCGAGCAGTACTTC. Amino acid sequence: CASSQGLGAGEQYF.